This TCR beta chain derives from a study of T cells in tuberculosis. Study at large: IGRA-negative adolescents, IGRA-positive adolescents with latent tuberculosis and adults with active tuberculosis formed this South African cohort. Regarding the study as a whole: Active tuberculosis alpha repertoires lay closer to GMM-specific TCRs than controls'.

Per the germline V gene, CDR1 is GTSNPN and CDR2 is SVGIG (reference sequence). The CDR3 length is 11 residues. V shed 7 bases and J 13 bases; nucleotides not matched to a gene: 9. Concerning this clone itself: Its specificity is not known.

Sequenced by immunoSEQ multiplex PCR; TCRdb stores in-frame clones only, minus some. The data show over 30,000 clones, with 95% to 97% seen just once and less than 7.5% held by the top ten. The sample consisted of PBMCs. The chain combines TRBV30 with TRBJ2-7, with 11 bases that match TRBD1. The receptor's source is a donor aged 10 to 29 with latent tuberculosis or without tuberculosis infection. The CDR3 loop is CAYRKGQGVYF. The CDR3 DNA reads TGTGCCTACCGCAAGGGACAGGGGGTATACTTC.